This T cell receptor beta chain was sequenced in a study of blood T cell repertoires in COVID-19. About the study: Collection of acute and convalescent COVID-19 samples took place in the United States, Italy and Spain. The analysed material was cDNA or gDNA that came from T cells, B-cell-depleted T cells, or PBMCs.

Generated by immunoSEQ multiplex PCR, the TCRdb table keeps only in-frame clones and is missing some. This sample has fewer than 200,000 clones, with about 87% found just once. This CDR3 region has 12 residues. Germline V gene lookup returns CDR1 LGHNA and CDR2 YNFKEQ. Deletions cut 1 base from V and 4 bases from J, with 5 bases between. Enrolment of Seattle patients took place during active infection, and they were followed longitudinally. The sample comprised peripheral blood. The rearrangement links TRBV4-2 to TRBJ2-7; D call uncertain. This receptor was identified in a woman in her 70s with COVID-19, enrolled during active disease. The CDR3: CASSQGRYEQYF. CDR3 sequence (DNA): TGTGCCAGCAGCCAAGGTCGGTACGAGCAGTACTTC.